Here is one TCR beta chain with its context. Antigen specificity is unknown. Assay used: immunoSEQ multiplex PCR; TCRdb lists only in-frame clones, some missing. The sample has about 310,000 clones, 88% seen once. J was trimmed by 3 bases and V by 4 bases; bases with no gene match: 8. CDR3 size: 17 residues. The germline V gene encodes CDR1 MGHRA and CDR2 YSYEKL. These data are taken from a study of cytomegalovirus exposure and HLA in healthy donors. General study points: In the 100 to 150 validation repertoires, around 95% of cluster scores exceeded 0, per a later analysis. Rarity held for most TCR sequences, but there were some public TCRs that occurred in many donors. High sensitivity and specificity were reportedly achieved when the classifier diagnosed cytomegalovirus status.

This chain connects TRBV4-1 to TRBJ2-2, with 10 positions matching TRBD2. This TCR was recovered from a man aged 25-45 years in good health and CMV-seronegative. Sequences were obtained from PBMCs. CDR3 loop: CASSLTPGTSDTGELFF. In nucleotides, the CDR3 is TGCGCCAGCAGCCTTACACCCGGGACTAGCGACACCGGGGAGCTGTTTTTT.